The next 2 T cell receptor beta chains were all read from a single sample in a study of OX40 agonist ivuxolimab in advanced cancers. The assay was immunoSEQ multiplex PCR, and TCRdb's table has in-frame clones only and misses some. The sample has tens of thousands of clones, about 81% seen once. The sequencing here drew on CD4+ or CD8+ T cells sorted from blood, taken in a trial of the OX40 agonist ivuxolimab. The receptors stem from an adult with an advanced solid tumor such as melanoma, head and neck, liver or kidney cancer.

The genes are TRBV5-6 and TRBJ1-1; D is uncertain. The CDR3 is 15 amino acids. Trimming left V 1 base short and J 1 base short, with 11 bases between. The germline V gene encodes CDR1 SGHDT and CDR2 YYEEEE. CDR3 nucleotide sequence: TGTGCCAGCAGCTTGTGGACGGTCCAGAACACTGAAGCTTTCTTT. It translates to CASSLWTVQNTEAFF.

The J gene is TRBJ2-6, the V gene TRBV18; D gene unclear. The CDR3 covers 18 residues. Germline V CDR1 and CDR2: KGHSH, LQKENI. With 5 bases removed from V and 5 bases from J, the gap between germline ends came to 22 bases. The CDR3 is CASSLFVHLQSRANVLTF. CDR3 nucleotides: TGTGCCAGCTCATTATTTGTACATTTACAAAGTCGGGCCAACGTCCTGACTTTC.